These 22 T cell receptor beta chains were sequenced from one sample in a study of cytomegalovirus exposure and HLA in healthy donors. The PCR had 60 Vbeta and 13 Jbeta primers. Profiled with immunoSEQ multiplex PCR; TCRdb holds only in-frame clones, not every one. The data show roughly 120,000 clones, about 80% seen once. The sequenced sample consisted of PBMCs. The receptors shown here come from a man aged 30 to 45 in good health and CMV-seronegative.

V is TRBV6-1 and J is TRBJ2-7; 7 bases align to TRBD1. After removal of 2 bases from V and 6 bases from J, the junction contained 7 bases not matched to a gene. Germline V gene sequence: CDR1 MNHNS, CDR2 SASEGT. CDR3 length: 14 residues. The CDR3 region has the DNA TGTGCCAGCAGTGAAAGGGGGCAAATCGTCGAGCAGTACTTC. Protein product: CASSERGQIVEQYF.

The chain links TRBV19 to TRBJ2-7, with D perhaps matching TRBD2 (7 bases). The CDR3 length is 15 residues. Trimming removed 5 bases at V and 6 bases at J, with 20 bases between. Germline CDR1 LNHDA, CDR2 SQIVND (reference sequence). The CDR3 loop reads CASSPSGRGGTEQYF. The CDR3 DNA is TGTGCCAGTAGTCCATCGGGGAGGGGGGGGACCGAGCAGTACTTC.

This clone was seen a few times. The chain employs TRBV2 and TRBJ2-2, with D unclear. Looked up from germline, CDR1 is SNHLY and CDR2 is FYNNEI. With 6 bases removed from V and 6 bases from J, the gap between germline ends came to 8 bases. The CDR3 is 12 amino acids. CDR3 protein: CASSRIAGELFF. The CDR3 coding sequence is TGTGCCAGCAGCAGAATTGCCGGGGAGCTGTTTTTT.

The chain links TRBV27 to TRBJ2-3, with D perhaps matching TRBD2 (6 bases). This CDR3 is 16 amino acids long. Germline values: CDR1 MNHEY, CDR2 SMNVEV (reference sequence). V was cut by 6 bases and J by 2 bases, with 18 bases left in between. CDR3 region: CASSRLVSQNTDTQYF. The CDR3 DNA sequence: TGTGCCAGCAGCCGACTAGTTTCACAGAACACAGATACGCAGTATTTT.

This chain links TRBV5-1 with TRBJ2-7; 7 bases align to TRBD2. The CDR3 spans 13 residues. V lost 7 bases and J lost 6; bases outside the gene matches: 10. Germline assignment: CDR1 SGHRS and CDR2 YFSETQ. CDR3 bases: TGCGCCAGCCAAAGGGAGGGCGTTTGCGAGCAGTACTTC. This encodes CASQREGVCEQYF.

V gene TRBV6-1 combines with J gene TRBJ1-1; D unclear. CDR3 size: 14 residues. The germline gives CDR1 MNHNS, CDR2 SASEGT. V dropped 10 bases and J dropped 5 bases, with 20 bases sitting between them. In DNA, the CDR3 is TGTGCCACCGATCTCTTTGGAAGCGATACTGAAGCTTTCTTT. Translating gives CATDLFGSDTEAFF.

The chain joins TRBV27 to TRBJ2-3; 14 nucleotides align to TRBD2. Unmatched junction bases numbered 5, after V lost 3 bases and J lost 3 bases. The CDR3 consists of 17 residues. Germline V lookup: CDR1 MNHEY, CDR2 SMNVEV (reference sequence). CDR3 coding DNA: TGTGCCAGCAGTTTTATGGGACTAGCGGGAGTAACAGATACGCAGTATTTT. Translating gives CASSFMGLAGVTDTQYF.

The chain employs TRBV6-5 and TRBJ2-5; D is ambiguous. V was shortened by 2 bases and J by 5 bases, with 9 bases between the two germline ends. The CDR3 length is 13 residues. Germline lookup yields CDR1 MNHEY and CDR2 SVGAGI. DNA of the CDR3: TGTGCCAGCAGTTACGCGGTGGGTGAGACCCAGTACTTC. Protein: CASSYAVGETQYF.

The chain joins TRBV7-9 to TRBJ1-4, with D unresolved. From germline, CDR1 is SEHNR and CDR2 FQNEAQ (reference sequence). Trimming left V 2 bases short and J 8 bases short, with 21 bases between. The CDR3 extends over 17 amino acids. In nucleotides, the CDR3 is TGTGCCAGCAGCTTAATATATCGTGAGGGTTATGGAGAAAAACTGTTTTTT. This gives the protein CASSLIYREGYGEKLFF. Based on the CDR3 plus reference TRBV7-9 and TRBJ1-4, the full variable domain is DTGVSQNPRHKITKRGQNVTFRCDPISEHNRLYWYRQTLGQGPEFLTYFQNEAQLEKSRLLSDRFSAERPKGSFSTLEIQRTEQGDSAMYLCASSLIYREGYGEKLFFGSGTQLSVL.

The CDR3 nucleotides are TGCAGCGTAAAGTATCAGAACTATGGCTACACCTTC. It translates to CSVKYQNYGYTF. V gene TRBV29-1 combines with J gene TRBJ1-2; the D is unclear. Trimming left V 6 bases short and J 2 bases short, with 10 bases between. Per the germline V gene, CDR1 is SQVTM and CDR2 is ANQGSEA. CDR3 size: 12 residues.

This clone has a handful of counts. The V gene is TRBV5-6, the J gene TRBJ2-1; 7 nucleotides line up with TRBD2. From germline, CDR1 is SGHDT and CDR2 YYEEEE. The CDR3 is 13 residues long. V lost 4 bases and J lost 11; bases outside the gene matches: 9. The CDR3: CASSNNLAVKQFF. CDR3 nucleotides: TGTGCCAGCAGCAATAACCTAGCGGTGAAGCAGTTCTTC.

This clone came up a few times. V is TRBV5-4 and J is TRBJ2-1, with D hard to call. The germline CDR1 and CDR2 sequences are SGHNT and YYREEE (reference sequence). Trimming took off 0 bases at V and 9 bases at J, with 10 bases between the two ends. This CDR3 is 13 amino acids long. For the CDR3, the DNA is TGTGCCAGCAGCTTGGAGTTTATGGCTGAGCAGTTCTTC. The encoded protein is CASSLEFMAEQFF.

The chain employs TRBV27 and TRBJ2-1; no clear D. Germline lookup yields CDR1 MNHEY and CDR2 SMNVEV (reference sequence). The CDR3 is 12 amino acids. Deletions cut 2 bases from V and 7 bases from J, with 6 bases between. CDR3 nucleotide sequence: TGTGCCAGCAGTTTAACGGGTAATGAGCAGTTCTTC. Its protein is CASSLTGNEQFF.

The CDR3: CASSYDGTGRVGYTF. The CDR3 region has the DNA TGTGCCAGCAGTTACGACGGGACAGGGAGGGTCGGCTACACCTTC. V gene TRBV28 combines with J gene TRBJ1-2; TRBD1 agrees at 9 bases. The trim removed 4 bases at V and 8 bases at J, leaving 11 bases unmatched. In germline, CDR1 is MDHEN, CDR2 SYDVKM. The length of the CDR3 is 15 residues.

This chain joins TRBV7-2 and TRBJ2-3; D remains ambiguous. V lost 1 base to trimming and J lost 5 bases, with 19 bases between them. The CDR3 length is 17 residues. Germline V gene data show CDR1 as SGHTA and CDR2 as FQGNSA. The CDR3 reads CASSLEWAGFGLDTQYF. CDR3 bases: TGTGCCAGCAGCTTAGAATGGGCTGGGTTTGGGTTAGATACGCAGTATTTT.

The genes are TRBV7-9 and TRBJ1-1, with TRBD1 matching over 12 bases. This CDR3 region has 18 residues. With 1 base clipped from V and 4 bases from J, the junction kept 10 bases outside the gene matches. CDR1 is SEHNR and CDR2 is FQNEAQ in the germline V gene (reference sequence). The CDR3 sequence is CASSLVTLGDRGRTEAFF. DNA for the CDR3: TGTGCCAGCAGCTTAGTCACCCTAGGGGACAGGGGGCGCACTGAAGCTTTCTTT.

The chain has TRBV7-9 and TRBJ1-5; D is unresolved. There are 15 residues in the CDR3. Germline V gives CDR1 SEHNR, CDR2 FQNEAQ (reference sequence). V was cut by 1 base and J by 0 bases, with 7 bases left in between. The CDR3 region has the DNA TGTGCCAGCAGCTTAGGCGTAAATAGCAATCAGCCCCAGCATTTT. Protein sequence: CASSLGVNSNQPQHF.

V and J are TRBV9 and TRBJ1-3; no clear D. V lost 4 bases, J lost 1 base, and 21 bases lay in between. CDR1 and CDR2 (germline): SGDLS, YYNGEE. This CDR3 spans 18 amino acids. CDR3 sequence: CASSPNRRRERSGNTIYF. CDR3 coding DNA: TGTGCCAGCAGCCCCAACCGGAGGAGGGAGAGGTCTGGAAACACCATATATTTT. The whole variable domain, remainder taken from reference TRBV9 and TRBJ1-3, is DSGVTQTPKHLITATGQRVTLRCSPRSGDLSVYWYQQSLDQGLQFLIQYYNGEERAKGNILERFSAQQFPDLHSELNLSSLELGDSALYFCASSPNRRRERSGNTIYFGEGSWLTVV.

The chain is built from TRBV11-3 and TRBJ2-1; 9 nucleotides align to TRBD2. The germline CDR1 and CDR2 sequences are SGHNT and YENEEA. V trimming: 1 base; J trimming: 2 bases; junction bases outside the gene matches: 15. The CDR3 loop spans 20 amino acids. CDR3 bases: TGTGCCAGCAGCTTAGGTTTAGCTAGCGGGACATCGAGGACCTACAATGAGCAGTTCTTC. Its protein is CASSLGLASGTSRTYNEQFF.

The chain has TRBV15 and TRBJ2-3, with D uncertain. The V gene lost 5 bases and the J gene lost 2 bases, with 11 bases spanning the gap. Germline V gene sequence: CDR1 LNHNV, CDR2 YYDKDF (reference sequence). The CDR3 has 14 amino acids. The CDR3 spells CATSLHGSTDTQYF. The CDR3 coding sequence is TGTGCCACCAGCCTCCATGGCTCCACAGATACGCAGTATTTT.

The genes are TRBV19 and TRBJ2-5, with a possible D match to TRBD1 (5 bases). Trimming removed 5 bases from V and 1 base from J, with 14 bases in between. The CDR3 has 15 residues. Germline V lookup: CDR1 LNHDA, CDR2 SQIVND (reference sequence). The CDR3 DNA sequence: TGTGCCAGTAGTCCGCAGGTCAGGGTCCAAGAGACCCAGTACTTC. Translation gives CASSPQVRVQETQYF.

The V call is TRBV29-1, the J call TRBJ1-2; TRBD1 is a possible D gene (5 bases). Trimming removed 4 bases from V and 3 bases from J, with 15 bases in between. There are 14 residues in the CDR3. The V gene's germline CDR1 is SQVTM and CDR2 ANQGSEA. The DNA of the CDR3 is TGCAGCGTTGTAGGGCAGGGCCCTTACTATGGCTACACCTTC. Protein product: CSVVGQGPYYGYTF. The full variable domain, rest sourced from reference TRBV29-1 and TRBJ1-2, is SAVISQKPSRDICQRGTSLTIQCQVDSQVTMMFWYRQQPGQSLTLIATANQGSEATYESGFVIDKFPISRPNLTFSTLTVSNMSPEDSSIYLCSVVGQGPYYGYTFGSGTRLTVV.